A selection of T cell receptor beta chains follows, all from one sample in a study of shared T cell receptors in the human thymus. Assay: immunoSEQ multiplex PCR; the TCRdb copy retains only in-frame clones and omits some. The profile shows tens of thousands of clones, nearly 95% of them singletons. Sequenced sample: thymocytes. The origin of the receptors is a human donor. Both conserved end residues are part of each CDR3. A D gene is named only where the DNA matches it firmly. Only some rows state a clone size, as once, few, many or a class for expanded clones.

TRBD1 | NA | TRBJ2-7 | TRBV7-9 | CASSYRDRLYEQYF | TGTGCCAGCAGCTATCGGGACAGGCTGTACGAGCAGTACTTC
NA | NA | TRBJ2-1 | TRBV7-2 | CASSLVGPRGAAYNEQFF | TGTGCCAGCAGCTTAGTAGGGCCTCGTGGGGCGGCCTACAATGAGCAGTTCTTC
NA | NA | TRBJ1-2 | TRBV28 | CASSLGSGYGYTF | TGTGCCAGCAGTTTAGGTTCAGGGTATGGCTACACCTTC
NA | NA | TRBJ1-4 | TRBV12-5 | CASALTFPEKLFF | TGTGCTAGTGCCCTCACCTTCCCCGAAAAACTGTTTTTT
TRBD1 | once | TRBJ2-7 | TRBV14 | CASSQGTGNYEQYF | TGTGCCAGCAGCCAAGGGACAGGGAACTACGAGCAGTACTTC
TRBD1 | NA | TRBJ1-6 | TRBV4-3 | CASSHEGTGRSPLHF | TGCGCCAGCAGCCATGAAGGGACAGGGCGATCACCCCTCCACTTT
NA | NA | TRBJ1-4 | TRBV15 | CATSSWWQGSNEKLFF | TGTGCCACCAGCAGTTGGTGGCAAGGGTCTAATGAAAAACTGTTTTTT
NA | NA | TRBJ2-4 | TRBV11-2 | CAIRIPVPLAKNIQYF | TGTGCCATTAGGATCCCGGTACCACTAGCCAAAAACATTCAGTACTTC
TRBD1 | NA | TRBJ2-7 | TRBV4-1 | CASSIWPEDERGRRPYEQYF | TGCGCCAGCAGCATATGGCCTGAGGACGAAAGGGGGCGTAGGCCGTACGAGCAGTACTTC
NA | NA | TRBJ2-5 | TRBV10-1 | CASSERGEQETQYF | TGCGCCAGCAGTGAGCGGGGAGAACAAGAGACCCAGTACTTC
NA | NA | TRBJ1-6 | TRBV15 | CATSRGGSNNSPLHF | TGTGCCACCAGCAGAGGGGGGTCGAATAATTCACCCCTCCACTTT
NA | NA | TRBJ2-5 | TRBV4-2 | CASSQDEPGHRETQYF | TGTGCCAGCAGCCAAGATGAGCCTGGACATAGGGAGACCCAGTACTTC
TRBD1 | NA | TRBJ1-2 | TRBV6-4 | CASSDPGQGNYGYTF | TGTGCCAGCAGTGACCCGGGACAGGGGAACTATGGCTACACCTTC
TRBD2 | NA | TRBJ2-5 | TRBV5-4 | CASNLTPGGGGETQYF | TGTGCCAGCAACCTAACCCCAGGCGGGGGAGGCGAGACCCAGTACTTC
NA | NA | TRBJ1-6 | TRBV28 | CASSATDFNSPLHF | TGTGCCAGCAGCGCGACAGATTTTAATTCACCCCTCCACTTT
TRBD1 | NA | TRBJ1-1 | TRBV5-6 | CASSGQGCTEAFF | TGTGCCAGCAGCGGACAGGGTTGTACTGAAGCTTTCTTT
NA | NA | TRBJ2-7 | TRBV19 | CASSITHSSYEQYF | TGTGCCAGTAGTATAACTCACAGCTCCTACGAGCAGTACTTC
NA | once | TRBJ2-1 | TRBV5-1 | CASSGGMANNEQFF | TGCGCCAGCAGCGGGGGGATGGCAAACAATGAGCAGTTCTTC
NA | NA | TRBJ2-3 | TRBV9 | CASSPGWGGTVMHPSTDTQYF | TGTGCCAGCAGCCCTGGGTGGGGGGGCACAGTCATGCATCCAAGCACAGATACGCAGTATTTT
NA | NA | TRBJ1-2 | TRBV27 | CASSLSRRIYGYTF | TGTGCCAGCAGTTTATCGCGGAGGATCTATGGCTACACCTTC
TRBD1 | NA | TRBJ2-1 | TRBV5-1 | CASSLTGDTYNEQFF | TGCGCCAGCAGCTTGACAGGGGACACCTACAATGAGCAGTTCTTC
TRBD2 | NA | TRBJ2-7 | TRBV2 | CASSRVAGGSSYEQYF | TGTGCCAGCAGTCGCGTAGCGGGGGGGAGCTCCTACGAGCAGTACTTC
TRBD1 | NA | TRBJ1-5 | TRBV27 | CASSSRTGEEGNQPQHF | TGTGCCAGCAGTTCCCGGACAGGGGAAGAGGGCAATCAGCCCCAGCATTTT
TRBD1 | NA | TRBJ1-6 | TRBV5-1 | CASSPETGRIPSPLHF | TGCGCCAGCAGCCCCGAGACAGGGAGGATCCCATCACCCCTCCACTTT
NA | NA | TRBJ2-3 | TRBV30 | CAWGSGFADTQYF | TGTGCCTGGGGTTCAGGGTTCGCAGATACGCAGTATTTT
NA | NA | TRBJ2-5 | TRBV7-2 | CASSLEDPGTQYF | TGTGCCAGCAGCTTAGAGGACCCGGGGACCCAGTACTTC
NA | NA | TRBJ2-6 | TRBV7-9 | CASSLAFGVPRSGANVLTF | TGTGCCAGCAGCTTAGCCTTTGGAGTCCCGCGCTCTGGGGCCAACGTCCTGACTTTC
TRBD1 | NA | TRBJ1-6 | TRBV5-4 | CASSLRTGEHNSPLHF | TGTGCCAGCAGCCTAAGGACAGGGGAACATAATTCACCCCTCCACTTT
TRBD1 | NA | TRBJ1-2 | TRBV6-1 | CASKIMTGLNYGYTF | TGTGCCAGCAAGATTATGACAGGGCTTAACTATGGCTACACCTTC
TRBD1 | NA | TRBJ1-4 | TRBV4-3 | CASSQDNRTGYSIATNEKLFF | TGCGCCAGCAGCCAAGATAACAGGACAGGGTATTCTATTGCAACTAATGAAAAACTGTTTTTT
NA | once | TRBJ2-7 | TRBV4-2 | CASSPEKGYEQYF | TGTGCCAGCAGCCCCGAGAAGGGCTACGAGCAGTACTTC
TRBD2 | NA | TRBJ2-1 | TRBV9 | CASSPEAGAIYNEQFF | TGTGCCAGCAGCCCAGAAGCGGGGGCAATCTACAATGAGCAGTTCTTC
NA | NA | TRBJ2-1 | TRBV21-1 | CASSKVAGTGGEQFF | TGTGCCAGCAGCAAAGTAGCCGGGACAGGGGGTGAGCAGTTCTTC
NA | NA | TRBJ1-2 | TRBV4-1 | CASSQDGRPGQNYGYTF | TGCGCCAGCAGCCAAGATGGGCGACCAGGGCAGAACTATGGCTACACCTTC
NA | NA | TRBJ2-2 | TRBV4-3 | CASSHGDGGWTGELFF | TGCGCCAGCAGCCATGGAGACGGGGGCTGGACCGGGGAGCTGTTTTTT
NA | NA | TRBJ1-5 | TRBV5-6 | CAIPQEPQHF | TGTGCCATCCCTCAGGAGCCCCAGCATTTT
TRBD2 | NA | TRBJ2-2 | TRBV4-2 | CASSQDQTSGGAQEDTGELFF | TGTGCCAGCAGCCAAGATCAAACTAGCGGGGGGGCCCAAGAAGACACCGGGGAGCTGTTTTTT
NA | NA | TRBJ1-2 | TRBV15 | CATHVGDYGYTF | TGTGCCACTCACGTTGGGGACTATGGCTACACCTTC
NA | NA | TRBJ2-5 | TRBV29-1 | CSVEARWIQETQYF | TGCAGCGTTGAAGCCCGTTGGATCCAAGAGACCCAGTACTTC
NA | NA | TRBJ1-6 | TRBV30 | CAWSGGAGPLHF | TGTGCCTGGAGCGGGGGGGCGGGACCCCTCCACTTT
NA | NA | TRBJ2-7 | TRBV28 | CASSHPIEGASYEQYF | TGTGCCAGCAGTCACCCAATCGAAGGGGCCTCCTACGAGCAGTACTTC
TRBD1 | NA | TRBJ1-6 | TRBV6-1 | CATATGTVNNSPLHF | TGTGCCACTGCAACCGGGACAGTCAATAATTCACCCCTCCACTTT
NA | NA | TRBJ2-3 | TRBV11-2 | CASSPRGTPWGTQYF | TGTGCCAGCAGCCCTAGGGGGACCCCCTGGGGTACGCAGTATTTT
NA | NA | TRBJ2-7 | TRBV7-2 | CASSPRDPDLLRNEQYF | TGTGCCAGCAGCCCCCGCGATCCGGACCTACTACGCAACGAGCAGTACTTC
NA | NA | TRBJ2-7 | TRBV27 | CASSQGKEYEQYF | TGTGCCAGCAGCCAGGGGAAAGAGTACGAGCAGTACTTC
NA | NA | TRBJ2-7 | TRBV7-9 | CASSLVFRGRPHEQYF | TGTGCCAGCAGCTTAGTATTCAGGGGAAGACCCCACGAGCAGTACTTC
NA | NA | TRBJ2-1 | TRBV30 | CAWSVGNQQQNEQFF | TGTGCCTGGAGTGTCGGTAACCAGCAGCAGAATGAGCAGTTCTTC
NA | NA | TRBJ1-5 | TRBV1 | CTSMGGARARGNQPQHF | TGCACCAGCATGGGGGGGGCCCGGGCCCGGGGCAATCAGCCCCAGCATTTT
TRBD2 | NA | TRBJ2-3 | TRBV4-3 | CASSQDFEGLADGTDTQYF | TGCGCCAGCAGCCAAGATTTCGAAGGACTAGCGGATGGCACAGATACGCAGTATTTT
NA | NA | TRBJ2-3 | TRBV27 | CASSLVVSRPITDTQYF | TGTGCCAGCAGTTTAGTAGTATCCAGGCCCATAACAGATACGCAGTATTTT
NA | NA | TRBJ1-2 | TRBV27 | CASSKFGYGVRISDYGYTF | TGTGCCAGTTCAAAGTTTGGCTATGGTGTAAGGATCTCCGACTATGGCTACACCTTC
TRBD1 | NA | TRBJ1-3 | TRBV10-3 | CAITDRGHSGNTIYF | TGTGCCATCACCGACAGGGGGCACTCTGGAAACACCATATATTTT
NA | NA | TRBJ2-2 | TRBV14 | CASRPLWTGELFF | TGTGCCAGCAGACCCCTCTGGACCGGGGAGCTGTTTTTT
TRBD1 | NA | TRBJ2-3 | TRBV28 | CASSLPYGGKTGQGAQGPYTQYF | TGTGCCAGCAGTTTACCGTACGGCGGGAAAACGGGACAGGGGGCCCAAGGGCCGTATACGCAGTATTTT